The next 21 T cell receptor beta chains were all read from a single sample in a study of spatial heterogeneity in lung cancer. Study-wide results and limits: Expanded alpha and beta TCR counts within tumors tracked tumor mutation counts.

TCRdb reprocessed the 5' RACE reads via MiXCR and lists one record per CDR3 protein. The sample includes approximately 94,000 distinct CDR3 sequences, 4.4% of them seen just once. Documented time point: sample taken at primary tumor resection. These receptors' antigens are unknown. The sequences come from lung tumor tissue, collected at surgery. Receptors originate from a male donor with early-stage non-small cell lung cancer.

This clonotype was seen at least ten times. This CDR3 is CASSGGQEVGEQYF. The CDR3, as DNA: TGTGCCAGCAGCGGCGGACAGGAGGTCGGCGAGCAGTACTTC. This chain uses TRBV21-1 with TRBJ2-7; no check of the table's D call, TRBD1, against the DNA was made. TRBV21-1 is an annotated pseudogene. The CDR3 consists of 14 residues.

This clonotype came up many times. This chain joins TRBV28 and TRBJ1-5; TRBD1 might be the D (5 bases). This CDR3 is 14 amino acids long. Trimming took 6 bases from V and 7 from J, leaving 16 bases between them. Germline values: CDR1 MDHEN, CDR2 SYDVKM. CDR3 sequence reads: CASSSPGPRQPQHF. The CDR3 nucleotides read TGTGCCAGCAGCTCCCCGGGACCCAGGCAGCCCCAGCATTTT. Complete variable domain (other parts from reference TRBV28 and TRBJ1-5): DVKVTQSSRYLVKRTGEKVFLECVQDMDHENMFWYRQDPGLGLRLIYFSYDVKMKEKGDIPEGYSVSREKKERFSLILESASTNQTSMYLCASSSPGPRQPQHFGDGTRLSIL.

In this sample, this clonotype turned up many times. This chain joins TRBV27 and TRBJ2-7, with 9 bases aligning to TRBD1. Germline values: CDR1 MNHEY, CDR2 SMNVEV (reference sequence). The CDR3 has 19 amino acids. The J segment lost 6 bases and the V segment lost 5 bases, leaving 23 bases of the junction unmatched. DNA for the CDR3: TGTGCCAGCAGTCCGACCAACAATTTTGGGACAGGGTTCCCCCGCGAGCAGTACTTC. Its translation: CASSPTNNFGTGFPREQYF.

This clonotype was seen ten or more times. This rearrangement joins TRBV20-1 to TRBJ2-7; D remains ambiguous. V gave up 0 bases and J gave up 3 bases, with 18 bases separating them. The germline gives CDR1 DFQATT, CDR2 SNEGSKA (reference sequence). The CDR3 is 16 residues long. The CDR3 here is CSARDQFWADHYEQYF. In DNA, the CDR3 is TGCAGTGCTAGAGATCAGTTTTGGGCAGACCACTACGAGCAGTACTTC.

This chain connects TRBV14 to TRBJ2-3; perhaps TRBD1 as D (6 bases). Germline V gene sequence: CDR1 SGHDN, CDR2 FVKESK. The CDR3 runs 15 residues. The V end lost 1 base, the J end lost 4 bases, and 12 bases lay between the germline ends. This CDR3 is CASSQGTVISDTQYF. The DNA for the CDR3 is TGTGCCAGCAGCCAAGGGACAGTTATCTCAGATACGCAGTATTTT. The entire variable domain, with the rest obtained from reference TRBV14 and TRBJ2-3, is as follows: EAGVTQFPSHSVIEKGQTVTLRCDPISGHDNLYWYRRVMGKEIKFLLHFVKESKQDESGMPNNRFLAERTGGTYSTLKVQPAELEDSGVYFCASSQGTVISDTQYFGPGTRLTVL.

This clonotype was picked up many times. This sequence joins TRBV28 and TRBJ1-6; 7 positions match TRBD1. After removal of 6 bases from V and 7 bases from J, the junction contained 6 bases not matched to a gene. The length of the CDR3 is 14 residues. In germline, CDR1 is MDHEN, CDR2 SYDVKM. In nucleotides, the CDR3 is TGTGCCAGCAGGGCTGACAGGGCCAATTCACCCCTCCACTTT. Amino acids: CASRADRANSPLHF. The full variable domain, in which reference TRBV28 and TRBJ1-6 provide the parts outside the CDR3, is DVKVTQSSRYLVKRTGEKVFLECVQDMDHENMFWYRQDPGLGLRLIYFSYDVKMKEKGDIPEGYSVSREKKERFSLILESASTNQTSMYLCASRADRANSPLHFGNGTRLTVT.

This clonotype was found many times. The CDR3 here is CASSLWGNEQFF. The CDR3 coding sequence is TGTGCCAGCAGCTTATGGGGAAATGAGCAGTTCTTC. V and J are TRBV7-2 and TRBJ2-1, with D uncertain. Trimming pared 2 bases from V and 7 bases from J, leaving 6 bases between. This CDR3 contains 12 residues. CDR1 is SGHTA and CDR2 is FQGNSA in the germline V gene.

This clonotype has more than one count but fewer than ten. The chain is built from TRBV10-3 and TRBJ2-3, with a possible D match to TRBD1 (6 bases). Germline V gene data show CDR1 as ENHRY and CDR2 as SYGVKD. V lost 3 bases and J 2 bases, leaving 18 bases between the germline ends. The CDR3 consists of 17 residues. CDR3 sequence: CAISEWPTGGNTDTQYF. The CDR3 DNA is TGTGCCATCAGTGAATGGCCGACAGGTGGGAACACAGATACGCAGTATTTT.

This clonotype was observed at least ten times. The chain joins TRBV20-1 to TRBJ2-7; D not certain. Trimming removed 0 bases from V and 3 bases from J, with 12 bases in between. The CDR3 loop spans 14 amino acids. CDR1 DFQATT and CDR2 SNEGSKA come from the germline V gene (reference sequence). In nucleotides, the CDR3 is TGCAGTGCTAGAGATTTGGCTGGTGTCTACGAGCAGTACTTC. Translation: CSARDLAGVYEQYF.

There are many counts of this clonotype. This chain connects TRBV10-3 to TRBJ2-3, with 11 bases matching TRBD2. Trimming removed 8 bases from V and 2 bases from J; junction bases left unmatched: 6. The length of the CDR3 is 15 residues. Germline assignment: CDR1 ENHRY and CDR2 SYGVKD. The CDR3 protein is CAIARLAGTTDTQYF. CDR3 in DNA: TGTGCCATCGCTCGACTAGCGGGGACCACAGATACGCAGTATTTT.

V is TRBV27 and J is TRBJ2-3; 9 bases are a match to TRBD2. Losses at the gene ends were 4 bases for V and 2 bases for J; bases not matched to a gene: 7. Germline V gene lookup returns CDR1 MNHEY and CDR2 SMNVEV (reference sequence). CDR3 length: 16 amino acids. CDR3 in amino acids: CASSSRTSDNTDTQYF. The CDR3, as DNA: TGTGCCAGCAGTTCTCGGACTAGCGACAACACAGATACGCAGTATTTT.

This clonotype was counted many times. The rearrangement uses TRBV5-1 and TRBJ2-7; no clear D. The CDR3 covers 13 residues. V lost 0 bases, J lost 0 bases, and 4 bases lay in between. Germline V gives CDR1 SGHRS, CDR2 YFSETQ. The CDR3 here is CASSLAGSYEQYF. The DNA of the CDR3 is TGCGCCAGCAGCTTGGCGGGCTCCTACGAGCAGTACTTC.

This clonotype was counted at least ten times. The chain uses TRBV9 and TRBJ2-3; 14 nucleotides match TRBD2. Trimming removed 4 bases from V and 5 bases from J; junction bases left unmatched: 12. Germline V lookup: CDR1 SGDLS, CDR2 YYNGEE. CDR3 length: 18 residues. This chain's CDR3 is CASSRRLAGGDWGDTQYF. CDR3 DNA sequence: TGTGCCAGCAGCCGACGACTAGCGGGAGGGGATTGGGGAGATACGCAGTATTTT.

This clonotype was seen repeatedly, ten times or more. The V call is TRBV27, the J call TRBJ2-3; a weak D match, TRBD1 (5 bases). Trimming left V 6 bases short and J 3 bases short, with 7 bases between. Germline V lookup: CDR1 MNHEY, CDR2 SMNVEV (reference sequence). The CDR3 loop spans 12 amino acids. CDR3 loop: CASSSGTDTQYF. CDR3 bases: TGTGCCAGCAGCTCAGGGACAGATACGCAGTATTTT.

This clonotype was counted many times. This chain links TRBV18 with TRBJ2-5, with D possibly being TRBD2 (6 bases). CDR1 and CDR2 (germline): KGHSH, LQKENI. V lost 3 bases, J lost 3 bases, and 11 bases lay in between. The CDR3 extends over 14 amino acids. The CDR3 region is CASSPNGLKETQYF. The CDR3 DNA reads as TGTGCCAGCTCACCCAATGGACTAAAAGAGACCCAGTACTTC.

This clonotype was recorded many times. This sequence joins TRBV6-6 and TRBJ2-2; 9 nucleotides agree with TRBD2. The J segment lost 3 bases and the V segment lost 0 bases, leaving 5 bases of the junction unmatched. Germline lookup yields CDR1 MNHNY and CDR2 SVGAGI (reference sequence). The CDR3 loop spans 17 amino acids. The CDR3: CASSYSILAGDTGELFF. CDR3 in DNA: TGTGCCAGCAGTTACTCGATATTAGCGGGGGACACCGGGGAGCTGTTTTTT.

This clonotype has ten or more counts. The V gene is TRBV24-1, the J gene TRBJ2-2, with D uncertain. Germline loops: CDR1 KGHDR, CDR2 SFDVKD. CDR3 length: 14 residues. V dropped 3 bases and J dropped 5 bases, with 9 bases sitting between them. The CDR3 loop reads CATSDVSETGELFF. The CDR3 DNA is TGTGCCACCAGTGATGTTTCAGAGACCGGGGAGCTGTTTTTT.

This clonotype was found a few times. The chain links TRBV12-3 or TRBV12-4 to TRBJ1-5; D is ambiguous. There are 15 residues in the CDR3. V was clipped by 3 bases and J by 4 bases, with 13 bases between them. CDR3 loop: CASSFQLGSNQPQHF. The CDR3 DNA reads as TGTGCCAGCAGTTTCCAGCTGGGGTCGAATCAGCCCCAGCATTTT.

This chain uses TRBV28 with TRBJ1-1, with D tentatively TRBD1 (5 bases). The CDR3 spans 13 residues. V was cut by 2 bases and J by 6 bases, with 10 bases left in between. The V gene's germline CDR1 is MDHEN and CDR2 SYDVKM. The CDR3 region has the DNA TGTGCCAGCAGTTTACCGGGACTAGCTGAAGCTTTCTTT. This translates into CASSLPGLAEAFF.

This clonotype was observed at least ten times. The chain uses TRBV28 and TRBJ2-7; the D gene is possibly TRBD2 (5 bases). The CDR3 is 12 amino acids. Germline V CDR1 and CDR2: MDHEN, SYDVKM. V gave up 3 bases and J gave up 5 bases, with 8 bases separating them. CDR3 protein: CASSLRGNEQYF. The DNA of the CDR3 is TGTGCCAGCAGTTTGAGAGGGAACGAGCAGTACTTC.

This clonotype appeared a single time. A single base separates this from a much larger clone, so it may be a read error. The CDR3 coding sequence is TGCGCCAGCGGCCGAGGACAGGGGGCTAATTCACCCCTCCACTTT. Translated, it gives CASGRGQGANSPLHF. The chain has TRBV4-1 and TRBJ1-6, with TRBD1 matching over 11 bases. CDR3 length: 15 amino acids. Trimming cost V 8 bases and J 6 bases; bases outside gene matches: 6. Germline V gene sequence: CDR1 MGHRA, CDR2 YSYEKL.